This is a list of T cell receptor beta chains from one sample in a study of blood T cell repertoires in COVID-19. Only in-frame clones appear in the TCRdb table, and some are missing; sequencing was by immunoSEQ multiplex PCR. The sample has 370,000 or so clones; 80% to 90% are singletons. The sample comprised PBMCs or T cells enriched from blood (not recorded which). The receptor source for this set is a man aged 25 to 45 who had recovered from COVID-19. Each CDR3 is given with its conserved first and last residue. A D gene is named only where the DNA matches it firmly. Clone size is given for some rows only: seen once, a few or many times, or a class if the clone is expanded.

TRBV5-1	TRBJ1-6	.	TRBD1	TGCGCCAGCAGCCAGGGACAGGTCGGCTCACCCCTCCACTTT	CASSQGQVGSPLHF
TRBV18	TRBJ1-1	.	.	TGTGCCAGCTTCAAGAACACTGAAGCTTTCTTT	CASFKNTEAFF
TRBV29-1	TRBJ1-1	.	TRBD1	TGCAGCGTTTCAGAAGCAGGGGGAACTGAAGCTTTCTTT	CSVSEAGGTEAFF
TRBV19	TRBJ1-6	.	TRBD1	TGTGCCAGTAGTACGCAACGGGGGGGGACAGCGGGAATCCCCCTCCACTTT	CASSTQRGGTAGIPLHF
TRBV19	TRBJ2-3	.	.	TGTGCCAGTAGTATAGGTGGGGGGTGGGCAGATACGCAGTATTTT	CASSIGGGWADTQYF
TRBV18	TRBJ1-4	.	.	TGTGCCAGCTCACCAGGAGAGACTACAACTAATGAAAAACTGTTTTTT	CASSPGETTTNEKLFF
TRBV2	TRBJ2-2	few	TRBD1	TGTGCCAGCAGTGATCAGGGGGCTCGGTCGGCCGGGGAGCTGTTTTTT	CASSDQGARSAGELFF
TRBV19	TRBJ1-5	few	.	TGTGCCAGTAGTCCCCAGGGGCCTCAGCCCCAGCATTTT	CASSPQGPQPQHF
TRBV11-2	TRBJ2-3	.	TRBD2	TGTGCCAGCAGCTTACTGCTTATCGGAGCGGGGCTATCCGATACGCAGTATTTT	CASSLLLIGAGLSDTQYF
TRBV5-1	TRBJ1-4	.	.	TGCGCCAGCTCGAAGGTCGGGGGTAATAATGAAAAACTGTTTTTT	CASSKVGGNNEKLFF
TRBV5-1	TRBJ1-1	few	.	TGCGCCAGCAGCCAAGACCGGGTGACTGAAGCTTTCTTT	CASSQDRVTEAFF
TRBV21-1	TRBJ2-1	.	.	TGTGCCAGCAGGTTAGGACTAGCGGGGGGCCCCCACTACAATGAGCAGTTCTTC	CASRLGLAGGPHYNEQFF
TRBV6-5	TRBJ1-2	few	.	TGTGCCAGCAGTTACGCTGGCCAGTCTAACTATGGCTACACCTTC	CASSYAGQSNYGYTF
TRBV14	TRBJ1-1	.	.	TGTGCCAGCACTCACGGGAGGAACACTGAAGCTTTCTTT	CASTHGRNTEAFF
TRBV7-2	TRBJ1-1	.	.	TGTGCCAGCAGCTTAGAGGCAGGGGCTCTTCCGGACGCTTTCTTT	CASSLEAGALPDAFF
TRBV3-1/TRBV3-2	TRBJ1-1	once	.	TGTGCCAGCAGCCAAGCCGGGAGCACTGAAGCTTTCTTT	CASSQAGSTEAFF
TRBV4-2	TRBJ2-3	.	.	TGTGCCAGCAGCCCGAGACAGGACACAGATACGCAGTATTTT	CASSPRQDTDTQYF
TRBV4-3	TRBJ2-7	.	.	TGCGCCAGCAGCCAAGGGACCGGGGGTGCCACCTACGAGCAGTACTTC	CASSQGTGGATYEQYF
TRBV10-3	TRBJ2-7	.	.	TGTGCCATCAGTGAGTCTGGGGCCTTGCGAACGAGCTCCTACGAGCAGTACTTC	CAISESGALRTSSYEQYF
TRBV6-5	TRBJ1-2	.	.	TGTGCCAGCTCCCAAACGGGGACAAACTATGGCTACACCTTC	CASSQTGTNYGYTF
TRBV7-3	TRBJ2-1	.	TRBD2	TGTGCCAGCAGCAATGGGATGGGGCTAGCGGGGGTTGATGAGCAGTTCTTC	CASSNGMGLAGVDEQFF
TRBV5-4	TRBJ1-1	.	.	TGTGCCAGCAGCTTGGGAGCGACAGCAAACACTGAAGCTTTCTTT	CASSLGATANTEAFF
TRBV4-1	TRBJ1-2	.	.	TGCGCCAGCAGCCCCCTGGACAGAGCTAACTATGGCTACACCTTC	CASSPLDRANYGYTF
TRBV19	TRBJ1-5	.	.	TGTGCCAGTAGTATTGGTAGTAGCAATCAGCCCCAGCATTTT	CASSIGSSNQPQHF
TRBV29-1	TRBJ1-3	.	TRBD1	TGCAGCGTTGGGGACAGGGCCTCCTCTGGAAACACCATATATTTT	CSVGDRASSGNTIYF
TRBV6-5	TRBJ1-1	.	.	TGTGCCAGCAGGACAGCCACTAACACTGAAGCTTTCTTT	CASRTATNTEAFF
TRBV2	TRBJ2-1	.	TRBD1	TGTGCCAGGACTACCGGGACAGACAATGAGCAGTTCTTC	CARTTGTDNEQFF
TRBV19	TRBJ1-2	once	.	TGTGCCAGTAGTATTCAGGGCGGACCCTATGGCTACACCTTC	CASSIQGGPYGYTF
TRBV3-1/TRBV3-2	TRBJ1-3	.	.	TGTGCCAGCAGCCAAGAGTTCGTACAGTACTCTGGAAACACCATATATTTT	CASSQEFVQYSGNTIYF
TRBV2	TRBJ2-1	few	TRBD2	TGTGCCAGCAGTCCCCCGGGAGGGGGAGGCTACAATGAGCAGTTCTTC	CASSPPGGGGYNEQFF
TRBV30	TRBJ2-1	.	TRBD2	TGTGCCTGGAGTGTACAGTTACGGGGGGAGCTCCTCTTC	CAWSVQLRGELLF
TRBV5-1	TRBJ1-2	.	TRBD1	TGCGCCAGCAGCGGGGACAGGGCTAACTATGGCTACACCTTC	CASSGDRANYGYTF
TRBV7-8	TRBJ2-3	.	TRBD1	TGTGCCAGCAGTTCCTACAGGGGGAGAGATACGCAGTATTTT	CASSSYRGRDTQYF
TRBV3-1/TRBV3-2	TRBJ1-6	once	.	TGTGCCAGCAGCCAAGCGGTGGCTAGCCGACCCCTCCACTTT	CASSQAVASRPLHF
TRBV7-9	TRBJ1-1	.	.	TGTGCCAGCAGCTTCATTCGGACAGTCAACACTGAAGCTTTCTTT	CASSFIRTVNTEAFF
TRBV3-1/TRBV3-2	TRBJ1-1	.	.	TGTGCCAGCAGCCAAGTGGCGGGGGCGCTTGAAGCTTTCTTT	CASSQVAGALEAFF
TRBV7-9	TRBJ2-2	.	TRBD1	TGTGCCAGCAGCCCCACAGGGGCATTGACCGGGGAGCTGTTTTTT	CASSPTGALTGELFF
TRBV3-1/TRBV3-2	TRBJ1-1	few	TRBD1	TGTGCCAGCAGCCAAGAGAGGACGACAGGGGGCGTTCGGTCTGAAGCTTTCTTT	CASSQERTTGGVRSEAFF
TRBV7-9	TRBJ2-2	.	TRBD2	TGTGCCAGCAGCTTTCCTAGCGGCAACACCGGGGAGCTGTTTTTT	CASSFPSGNTGELFF
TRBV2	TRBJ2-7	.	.	TGTGCCAGCAGGTTGGCAGGCTACGAGCAGTACTTC	CASRLAGYEQYF
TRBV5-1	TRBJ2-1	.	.	TGCGCCAGCAGCTTGGGACAAGTCGACAATGAGCAGTTCTTC	CASSLGQVDNEQFF
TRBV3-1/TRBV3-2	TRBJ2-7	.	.	TGTGCCAGCAGCCAAGGTACTACCTACGAGCAGTACTTC	CASSQGTTYEQYF
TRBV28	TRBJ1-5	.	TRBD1	TGTGCCAGCGGGACAGACCTTAATCAGCCCCAGCATTTT	CASGTDLNQPQHF
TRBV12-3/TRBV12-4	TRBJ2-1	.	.	TGTGCCAGCAGTTTAGTCAGCAATGAGCAGTTCTTC	CASSLVSNEQFF
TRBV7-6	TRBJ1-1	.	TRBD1	TGTGCCAGCAGCCCTACAGGGGTCGGTGAAGCTTTCTTT	CASSPTGVGEAFF